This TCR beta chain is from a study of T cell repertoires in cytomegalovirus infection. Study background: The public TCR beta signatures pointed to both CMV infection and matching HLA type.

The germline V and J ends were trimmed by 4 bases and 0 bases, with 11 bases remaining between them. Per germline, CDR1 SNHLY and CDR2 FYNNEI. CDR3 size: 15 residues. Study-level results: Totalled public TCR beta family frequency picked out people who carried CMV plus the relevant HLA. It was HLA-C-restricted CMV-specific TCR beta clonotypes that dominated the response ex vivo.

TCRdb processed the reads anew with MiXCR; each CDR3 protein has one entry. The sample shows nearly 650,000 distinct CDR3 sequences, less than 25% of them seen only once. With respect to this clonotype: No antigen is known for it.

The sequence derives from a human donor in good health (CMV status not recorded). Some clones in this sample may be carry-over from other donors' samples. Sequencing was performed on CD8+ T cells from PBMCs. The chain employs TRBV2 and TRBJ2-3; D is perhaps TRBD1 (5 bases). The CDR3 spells CASSGTTTSTDTQYF. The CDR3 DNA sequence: TGTGCCAGCAGTGGGACAACTACTAGCACAGATACGCAGTATTTT.